The rows below give T cell receptor beta chains drawn from one sample of a study of multiple sclerosis patients with progressive multifocal leukoencephalopathy. Here immunoSEQ multiplex PCR was the method, and the copy in TCRdb shows in-frame clones only, minus some. The repertoire holds approximately 35,000 clones, roughly 87% seen once, with more than 3% in the top ten. Sequencing used PBMCs, obtained from a patient treated with natalizumab. These receptors originate from a human donor with progressive multifocal leukoencephalopathy. The CDR3 runs from the conserved cysteine through the conserved F or W. A D gene is named only where the DNA matches it firmly. Size is stated for part of the rows, as once, few or many counts, or as a class when the clone is expanded.

D	size	J	V	length	DNA	CDR3
TRBD1	NA	TRBJ1-1	TRBV28	15	TGTGCCAGCAGTCTTCCGGGACAGGGGGGTCCACCGGCTTTCTTT	CASSLPGQGGPPAFF
NA	NA	TRBJ2-7	TRBV18	12	TGTGCCAGCTCACCTACTACCTACGAGCAGTACTTC	CASSPTTYEQYF
NA	NA	TRBJ1-3	TRBV19	16	TGTGCCAGTAGTATGATCGGGACGGCCTCTGGAAACACCATATATTTT	CASSMIGTASGNTIYF
TRBD1	NA	TRBJ2-1	TRBV5-1	12	TGCGCCAGCAGCTTTGGGACAGGGGATCTGTTCTTC	CASSFGTGDLFF
NA	NA	TRBJ1-4	TRBV5-4	16	TGTGCCAGCAGCGGGGGAGCTGTACAGGGCCACGAAAAACTGTTTTTT	CASSGGAVQGHEKLFF
NA	NA	TRBJ1-4	TRBV6-1	15	TGTGCCAGCAGTGAACGGCCAGCAACTAATGAAAAACTGTTTTTT	CASSERPATNEKLFF
NA	NA	TRBJ2-2	TRBV29-1	15	TGCAGCGTTTCCGAATCAGGGCCGAACACCGGGGAGCTGTTTTTT	CSVSESGPNTGELFF
TRBD1	NA	TRBJ1-1	TRBV28	12	TGTGCCAGCACCATGCAGGGGGTTGAAGCTTTCTTT	CASTMQGVEAFF
NA	once	TRBJ1-1	TRBV27	14	TGTGCCAGCAGCAGGGGAGGCGGGAACACTGAAGCTTTCTTT	CASSRGGGNTEAFF
TRBD1	NA	TRBJ2-6	TRBV30	14	TGTGCCTGGATGGGACAGCCTGGGGCCAACGTCCTGACTTTC	CAWMGQPGANVLTF
NA	NA	TRBJ1-5	TRBV6-1	15	TGTGCCAGCAGTGTCTTCGGACACTCCAATCAGCCCCAGCATTTT	CASSVFGHSNQPQHF
NA	NA	TRBJ1-1	TRBV6-4	15	TGTGCCAGCAGTGACTCCCCGGCAGGGAACACTGAAGCTTTCTTT	CASSDSPAGNTEAFF
NA	NA	TRBJ1-4	TRBV7-9	13	TGTGCCAGCAGCTTTTGGGGGGACGAAAAACTGTTTTTT	CASSFWGDEKLFF
NA	NA	TRBJ2-3	TRBV9	17	TGTGCCAGCAGCGTTCGATCCGACGGGGGGCTCACAGATACGCAGTATTTT	CASSVRSDGGLTDTQYF
TRBD1	NA	TRBJ1-5	TRBV5-6	16	TGTGCCAGCAGCTTGTTCCGACAGGGAGGCAATCAGCCCCAGCATTTT	CASSLFRQGGNQPQHF
TRBD2	NA	TRBJ2-5	TRBV28	14	TGTGCCAGCACCCCACGGGGGGGCCAAGAGACCCAGTACTTC	CASTPRGGQETQYF
NA	NA	TRBJ1-2	TRBV5-8	14	TGTGCCAGCAGCCGCCGACAGGATAACTATGGCTACACCTTC	CASSRRQDNYGYTF
TRBD1	NA	TRBJ1-2	TRBV2	16	TGTGCCAGCACCCCAAATCGACAGGGGTTCTCCTATGGCTACACCTTC	CASTPNRQGFSYGYTF
TRBD1	NA	TRBJ2-2	TRBV12-5	14	TGTGCTAGTGCTCCGGACAGGGGTACCGGGGAGCTGTTTTTT	CASAPDRGTGELFF
TRBD2	NA	TRBJ2-3	TRBV4-3	17	TGCGCCAGCAGCCCCCGTGCTAGCGGCCCTCAGGCAGATACGCAGTATTTT	CASSPRASGPQADTQYF
TRBD2	NA	TRBJ2-7	TRBV2	15	TGTGCCAGCACCCGTGAAGGGAGCGGGAGCCGCGAGCAGTACTTC	CASTREGSGSREQYF
NA	NA	TRBJ2-3	TRBV6-5	13	TGTGCCAGCAGTGGCTCTAGCACAGATACGCAGTATTTT	CASSGSSTDTQYF
NA	NA	TRBJ2-1	TRBV27	14	TGTGCCACGACGACATTGGGACCCTACAATGAGCAGTTCTTC	CATTTLGPYNEQFF
NA	NA	TRBJ1-3	TRBV7-8	15	TGTGCCAGCAGCCCCAGTGCCCAGGGAGGAAACACCATATATTTT	CASSPSAQGGNTIYF
TRBD1	NA	TRBJ2-2	TRBV19	15	TGTGCCAGCCTAACGGACAGGGGAAACACCGGGGAGCTGTTTTTT	CASLTDRGNTGELFF
NA	NA	TRBJ2-2	TRBV28	12	TGTGCCATACCAGCATTAGCCGGGGAGCTGTTTTTT	CAIPALAGELFF
NA	once	TRBJ2-2	TRBV11-3	14	TGTGCCAGCAGCCCCCAATCTAGCACCGGGGAGCTGTTTTTT	CASSPQSSTGELFF
NA	once	TRBJ2-7	TRBV28	13	TGTGCCAGCAGTTTGACAGCCTCCTACGAGCAGTACTTC	CASSLTASYEQYF
NA	NA	TRBJ1-1	TRBV7-9	14	TGTGCCGACACCCAATCGTCCGTGAACACTGAAGCTTTCTTT	CADTQSSVNTEAFF
NA	NA	TRBJ2-7	TRBV9	13	TGTGCCAGCAGCGTAGTCCCTGGGACCGAGCAGTACTTC	CASSVVPGTEQYF
TRBD2	NA	TRBJ2-5	TRBV9	16	TGTGCCAGCAGCGCGTCGGGACTAGCGGGTGGAGAGACCCAGTACTTC	CASSASGLAGGETQYF
NA	NA	TRBJ1-2	TRBV10-3	15	TGTGCCATCAGTGCAACGGTCGCCGATAACTATGGCTACACCTTC	CAISATVADNYGYTF
NA	NA	TRBJ1-2	TRBV5-8	13	TGTGCCAGCAACACAGGGCCAACGGGTGGCTACACCTTC	CASNTGPTGGYTF
NA	NA	TRBJ2-3	TRBV5-1	15	TGCGCCAGCAGCGTTCGGCAGGGAGGCACAGATACGCAGTATTTT	CASSVRQGGTDTQYF
TRBD1	once	TRBJ2-1	TRBV5-6	15	TGTGCCAGCAGCTCTTCCCCGGGACAGGGAAATGAGCAGTTCTTC	CASSSSPGQGNEQFF
NA	NA	TRBJ2-7	TRBV5-4	12	TGTGCCAGCAGCCTCCAGGGGTACGAGCAGTACTTC	CASSLQGYEQYF
NA	NA	TRBJ1-2	TRBV7-9	15	TGTGCCAGCAGCTTAGACAGGGAGAGATTAGATGGCTACACCTTC	CASSLDRERLDGYTF
NA	NA	TRBJ2-7	TRBV4-3	13	TGCGCCAGCAGCCAAGAACTGGGTTGGGTGCAGTACTTC	CASSQELGWVQYF
NA	NA	TRBJ1-5	TRBV30	13	TGTGCCTGGAGAACGGGCCATAATCAGCCCCAGCATTTT	CAWRTGHNQPQHF
NA	once	TRBJ1-5	TRBV6-6	14	TGTGCCAGCAGTTACCGGGCCGACAATCAGCCCCAGCATTTT	CASSYRADNQPQHF
NA	NA	TRBJ2-6	TRBV5-1	14	TGCGCCAGCAGCTTGGGGACATCGGACAACGTCCTGACTTTC	CASSLGTSDNVLTF
TRBD1	NA	TRBJ1-2	TRBV6-5	16	TGTGCCAGCAGTTACTCTTTGGACAGGGCAAACTATGGCTACACCTTC	CASSYSLDRANYGYTF
TRBD1	NA	TRBJ1-5	TRBV19	16	TGTGCCAGTAGTACCCGGGACAGGGGGCGCGGGCAGCCCCAGCATTTT	CASSTRDRGRGQPQHF
TRBD1	NA	TRBJ2-7	TRBV6-5	14	TGTGCCAGCAGTCCACGGACAGGGCGACGGGAGCAGTACTTC	CASSPRTGRREQYF
TRBD2	NA	TRBJ2-1	TRBV7-8	15	TGTGCCAGCAGCCACATCCCTAGCGGACACAATGAGCAGTTCTTC	CASSHIPSGHNEQFF
TRBD1	NA	TRBJ1-3	TRBV7-6	15	TGTGCCAGCAGCTCCGGGACAGGGGGCGGAAACACCATATATTTT	CASSSGTGGGNTIYF
NA	NA	TRBJ1-1	TRBV6-1	12	TGTGCCAGCAGTGCCCGGGGTATGGAAGCTTTCTTT	CASSARGMEAFF
TRBD2	NA	TRBJ2-1	TRBV2	16	TGTGCCACACCAACGGGCGGGAGGGCCTCCTACAATGAGCAGTTCTTC	CATPTGGRASYNEQFF
NA	NA	TRBJ1-2	TRBV6-5	15	TGTGCCAGCAGTTACTCTCGGATATCTCCTTATGGCTACACCTTC	CASSYSRISPYGYTF
NA	few	TRBJ2-1	TRBV6-4	13	TGTGCCAGCAGTGAACAGGGACACAATGAGCAGTTCTTC	CASSEQGHNEQFF
NA	NA	TRBJ1-2	TRBV10-3	14	TGTGCCATCAGTGCATCACAGATGAACTATGGCTACACCTTC	CAISASQMNYGYTF
NA	once	TRBJ2-1	TRBV5-1	13	TGCGCCAGCAGCGCCCGGGGTGACGATGAGCAGTTCTTC	CASSARGDDEQFF
NA	few	TRBJ2-1	TRBV6-5	15	TGTGCCAGCAGTTATGGTCCGGGACTTAACAATGAGCAGTTCTTC	CASSYGPGLNNEQFF